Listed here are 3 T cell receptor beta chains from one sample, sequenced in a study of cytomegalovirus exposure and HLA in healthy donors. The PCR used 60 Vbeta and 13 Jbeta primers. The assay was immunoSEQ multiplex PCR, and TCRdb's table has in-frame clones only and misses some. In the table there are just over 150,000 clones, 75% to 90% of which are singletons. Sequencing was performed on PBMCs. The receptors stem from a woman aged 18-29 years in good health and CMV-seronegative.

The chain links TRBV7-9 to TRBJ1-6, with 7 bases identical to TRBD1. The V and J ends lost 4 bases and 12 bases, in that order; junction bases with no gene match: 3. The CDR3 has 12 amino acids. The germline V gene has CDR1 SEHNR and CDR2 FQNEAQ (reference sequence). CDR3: CASSSNRGPLHF. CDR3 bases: TGTGCCAGCAGCTCCAACAGGGGACCCCTCCACTTT.

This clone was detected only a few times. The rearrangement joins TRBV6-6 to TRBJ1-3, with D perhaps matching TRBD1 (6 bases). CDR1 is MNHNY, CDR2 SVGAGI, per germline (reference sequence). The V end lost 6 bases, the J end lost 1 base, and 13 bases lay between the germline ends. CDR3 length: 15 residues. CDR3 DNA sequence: TGTGCCAGCAGGCGACAGGTCCAATCTGGAAACACCATATATTTT. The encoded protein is CASRRQVQSGNTIYF.

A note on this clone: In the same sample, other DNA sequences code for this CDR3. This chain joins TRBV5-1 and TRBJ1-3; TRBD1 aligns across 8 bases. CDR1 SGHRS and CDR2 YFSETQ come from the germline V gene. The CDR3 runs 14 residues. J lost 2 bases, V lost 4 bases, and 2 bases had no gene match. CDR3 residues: CASSLTGAGNTIYF. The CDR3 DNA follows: TGCGCCAGCAGCCTGACAGGGGCTGGAAACACCATATATTTT.